The 25 T cell receptor beta chains below were found in one sample sequenced in a study of cytomegalovirus exposure and HLA in healthy donors. A multiplex PCR was run with 60 Vbeta primers and 13 Jbeta primers. The table came from immunoSEQ multiplex PCR; TCRdb's copy has only in-frame clones and leaves some out. The repertoire holds some 180,000 clones, roughly 80% seen once, with roughly 1.5% in the top ten. The material sequenced was PBMCs. All receptors derive from a woman between 18 and 29 years old in good health and CMV-seronegative.

The chain has TRBV6-5 and TRBJ1-4; D ambiguous. V dropped 6 bases and J dropped 4 bases, with 15 bases sitting between them. This CDR3 has 15 amino acids. Germline CDR1 is MNHEY and CDR2 is SVGAGI. As DNA, the CDR3 is TGTGCCAGCAGCGACGACGCGGGATTTAATGAAAAACTGTTTTTT. Protein sequence: CASSDDAGFNEKLFF.

J is TRBJ1-1 and V is TRBV7-2; D is perhaps TRBD1 (5 bases). The CDR3 is made up of 15 amino acids. The germline V gene encodes CDR1 SGHTA and CDR2 FQGNSA. V was pared by 0 bases and J by 7 bases, with 15 bases between. The DNA for the CDR3 is TGTGCCAGCAGCTTAGCTGTCAGTCGGGGGTATGAAGCTTTCTTT. It codes for CASSLAVSRGYEAFF.

The rearrangement links TRBV9 to TRBJ2-1; the match to TRBD2 covers 8 bases. With V trimmed by 0 bases and J by 9 bases, 8 bases remained unmatched. The CDR3 totals 15 residues. Germline V gives CDR1 SGDLS, CDR2 YYNGEE. The CDR3 is CASSVVAGGSSEQFF. The CDR3 region has the DNA TGTGCCAGCAGCGTAGTGGCGGGAGGTTCTAGTGAGCAGTTCTTC. Combining the CDR3 with reference TRBV9 and TRBJ2-1 gives the whole variable domain DSGVTQTPKHLITATGQRVTLRCSPRSGDLSVYWYQQSLDQGLQFLIQYYNGEERAKGNILERFSAQQFPDLHSELNLSSLELGDSALYFCASSVVAGGSSEQFFGPGTRLTVL.

The chain combines TRBV7-9 with TRBJ2-3; 9 nucleotides align to TRBD2. The germline V gene encodes CDR1 SEHNR and CDR2 FQNEAQ (reference sequence). The CDR3 is 17 residues long. Trimming cost V 0 bases and J 1 base; bases outside gene matches: 5. Here the CDR3 reads CASSLASGSVGTDTQYF. As DNA, the CDR3 is TGTGCCAGCAGCTTAGCTAGCGGGAGCGTAGGCACAGATACGCAGTATTTT.

CDR3 bases: TGCAGCGCCCGGACGGGATTGTACCAAGAGACCCAGTACTTC. It codes for CSARTGLYQETQYF. This rearrangement joins TRBV29-1 to TRBJ2-5, with D perhaps TRBD2 (5 bases). The germline V gene has CDR1 SQVTM and CDR2 ANQGSEA. Trimming removed 7 bases at V and 0 bases at J, with 15 bases between. The CDR3 loop spans 14 amino acids.

The CDR3 DNA reads as TGTGCCAGCAGTTACTCTATTACTAGCCGAGAGACCCAGTACTTC. Translation: CASSYSITSRETQYF. The chain is built from TRBV6-5 and TRBJ2-5, with D perhaps TRBD2 (6 bases). CDR1 is MNHEY, CDR2 SVGAGI, per germline. V lost 0 bases and J lost 4, with 12 bases in between. The CDR3 extends over 15 amino acids.

This rearrangement joins TRBV19 to TRBJ1-4; D gene unclear. The germline V gene has CDR1 LNHDA and CDR2 SQIVND (reference sequence). The CDR3 totals 13 residues. Trimming took off 3 bases at V and 8 bases at J, with 10 bases between the two ends. The CDR3 sequence: CASSIMTREKLFF. The CDR3, as DNA: TGTGCCAGTAGTATTATGACAAGGGAAAAACTGTTTTTT.

This clone came up a few times. The chain couples TRBV7-2 to TRBJ2-2; D remains unclear. Trimming stripped 1 base from V and 6 bases from J, with 9 bases between. The CDR3 is 14 amino acids. In germline, CDR1 is SGHTA, CDR2 FQGNSA. CDR3 DNA: TGTGCCAGCAGCTTAGAATGGCTAGCCGGGGAGCTGTTTTTT. Its translation is CASSLEWLAGELFF.

The chain employs TRBV7-9 and TRBJ2-1; 14 nucleotides agree with TRBD2. V was clipped by 5 bases and J by 7 bases; unmatched bases: 7. This CDR3 is 16 amino acids long. Germline CDR1 SEHNR, CDR2 FQNEAQ (reference sequence). CDR3 loop: CASSPRTSGRWNEQFF. The CDR3 region has the DNA TGTGCCAGCAGCCCCCGGACTAGCGGGAGGTGGAATGAGCAGTTCTTC.

The V call is TRBV9, the J call TRBJ2-1, with 10 bases identical to TRBD1. The CDR3 loop spans 15 amino acids. Germline CDR1 and CDR2: SGDLS and YYNGEE. Trimming cost V 0 bases and J 6 bases; bases outside gene matches: 3. The CDR3 is CASSVEGQGFNEQFF. The CDR3 DNA is TGTGCCAGCAGCGTAGAGGGACAGGGGTTCAATGAGCAGTTCTTC.

The gene calls are TRBV29-1 and TRBJ2-1; the match to TRBD2 covers 7 bases. The J segment lost 7 bases and the V segment lost 4 bases, leaving 10 bases of the junction unmatched. Germline V CDR1 and CDR2: SQVTM, ANQGSEA. The CDR3 is made up of 14 amino acids. This CDR3 reads CSVGASGWENEQFF. The CDR3 region has the DNA TGCAGCGTTGGGGCTAGCGGCTGGGAGAATGAGCAGTTCTTC.

This chain links TRBV10-2 with TRBJ1-3; 7 positions match TRBD1. The CDR3 length is 17 residues. Germline V gives CDR1 WSHSY, CDR2 SAAADI. V gave up 6 bases and J gave up 0 bases; unmatched junction bases: 11. Here the CDR3 DNA reads TGCGCCAGCAGAGCCTGGGACAGTACCTCCTCTGGAAACACCATATATTTT. Its protein product is CASRAWDSTSSGNTIYF.

The rearrangement uses TRBV14 and TRBJ2-1; D gene ambiguous. V was clipped by 2 bases and J by 3 bases, with 5 bases between them. Germline loops: CDR1 SGHDN, CDR2 FVKESK. The CDR3 totals 13 residues. For the CDR3, the DNA is TGTGCCAGCAGCCAATCTAACTACAATGAGCAGTTCTTC. Its protein product is CASSQSNYNEQFF.

The chain links TRBV9 to TRBJ2-2, with unresolved D. Trimming left V 4 bases short and J 1 base short, with 14 bases between. The CDR3 loop spans 16 amino acids. Germline CDR1 reads SGDLS; CDR2 reads YYNGEE. The CDR3 protein is CASSSRSELNTGELFF. The CDR3 region has the DNA TGTGCCAGCAGCTCTCGTTCTGAGCTGAACACCGGGGAGCTGTTTTTT.

In its sample, this clone was seen once. This sequence joins TRBV13 and TRBJ2-5, with 9 bases aligning to TRBD2. Looked up from germline, CDR1 is PRHDT and CDR2 is FYEKMQ (reference sequence). The ends lost 0 bases at V and 1 base at J; junction bases unmatched: 9. This CDR3 region has 18 residues. This chain's CDR3 is CASSLGTSGGRVQETQYF. CDR3 nucleotides: TGTGCCAGCAGCTTAGGCACCTCTGGCGGGAGGGTCCAAGAGACCCAGTACTTC.

The sample holds a few counts of this clone. This chain connects TRBV6-5 to TRBJ1-3; TRBD1 matches at 10 bases. CDR3 length: 16 amino acids. Trimming took 4 bases from V and 1 from J; bases not matched to a gene: 4. The germline gives CDR1 MNHEY, CDR2 SVGAGI. The CDR3 here is CASSSWTGGSGNTIYF. The CDR3 nucleotides read TGTGCCAGCAGTTCCTGGACAGGGGGTTCTGGAAACACCATATATTTT.

The V and J genes are TRBV27 and TRBJ2-1; 9 positions match TRBD1. V lost 5 bases and J lost 2; bases outside the gene matches: 1. CDR1 and CDR2 (germline): MNHEY, SMNVEV (reference sequence). This CDR3 has 14 amino acids. CDR3 loop: CASSTGGAYNEQFF. The CDR3 region has the DNA TGTGCCAGCAGTACAGGGGGCGCCTACAATGAGCAGTTCTTC.

The chain combines TRBV6-5 with TRBJ1-1; D is uncertain. Germline loops: CDR1 MNHEY, CDR2 SVGAGI. The V and J ends lost 10 bases and 0 bases respectively, with 15 bases between them. The CDR3 spans 14 residues. CDR3 region: CATRRGQMNTEAFF. CDR3 sequence (DNA): TGTGCCACTCGGCGGGGTCAGATGAACACTGAAGCTTTCTTT.

The CDR3 bases are TGCGCCAGCAGCCAATCGAGAGAGAAAGCCTACGAGCAGTACTTC. Translation: CASSQSREKAYEQYF. The rearrangement uses TRBV4-3 and TRBJ2-7; D gene uncertain. CDR1 LGHNA and CDR2 YSLEER come from the germline V gene. The CDR3 is 15 amino acids. With 2 bases removed from V and 2 bases from J, the gap between germline ends came to 13 bases.

This chain links TRBV25-1 with TRBJ1-5; TRBD1 might be the D (6 bases). The germline CDR1 and CDR2 sequences are MGHDK and SYGVNS. This CDR3 region has 15 residues. V lost 1 base to trimming and J lost 7 bases, with 14 bases between them. The CDR3 nucleotides read TGTGCCAGCAGTGAATCGGCAGGGGTCAACCAGCCCCAGCATTTT. Its translation: CASSESAGVNQPQHF. Filled out from reference TRBV25-1 and TRBJ1-5, the complete variable domain reads EADIYQTPRYLVIGTGKKITLECSQTMGHDKMYWYQQDPGMELHLIHYSYGVNSTEKGDLSSESTVSRIRTEHFPLTLESARPSHTSQYLCASSESAGVNQPQHFGDGTRLSIL.

J is TRBJ2-5 and V is TRBV6-1; 8 nucleotides agree with TRBD2. This CDR3 region has 15 residues. V was clipped by 4 bases and J by 2 bases; unmatched bases: 6. The V gene's germline CDR1 is MNHNS and CDR2 SASEGT. CDR3 sequence: CASSGLAGGQETQYF. In DNA, the CDR3 is TGTGCCAGCAGTGGCCTCGCGGGAGGTCAAGAGACCCAGTACTTC.

The chain employs TRBV28 and TRBJ2-7, with 8 bases lining up with TRBD1. Trimming removed 7 bases from V and 6 bases from J; junction bases left unmatched: 17. CDR1 is MDHEN and CDR2 is SYDVKM in the germline V gene. The CDR3 contains 16 residues. The CDR3 DNA is TGTGCCAGCACCAATTACCCCGGGACAGGCCTACCCGAGCAGTACTTC. It codes for CASTNYPGTGLPEQYF.

The chain combines TRBV5-1 with TRBJ2-3; D is undetermined. Trimming shortened V by 0 bases and J by 3 bases, and 8 bases separated the two germline ends. The germline gives CDR1 SGHRS, CDR2 YFSETQ. The length of the CDR3 is 14 residues. CDR3 protein: CASSLGRSTDTQYF. As DNA, the CDR3 is TGCGCCAGCAGCTTGGGTCGGAGTACAGATACGCAGTATTTT.

This sequence joins TRBV7-8 and TRBJ1-5, with a tentative D call TRBD1 (5 bases). The CDR3 extends over 17 amino acids. V shed 4 bases and J shed 4 bases, with 20 bases lying between them. Per the germline V gene, CDR1 is SGHVS and CDR2 is FQNEAQ. The CDR3 DNA reads as TGTGCCAGCAGCTCGAGACTTTACGGGGGACGGAATCAGCCCCAGCATTTT. Its translation: CASSSRLYGGRNQPQHF.

Comments on this clone: At the DNA level, this CDR3 is encoded by other sequences in the same sample as well. V and J are TRBV5-4 and TRBJ2-3, with 12 bases that match TRBD2. Germline lookup yields CDR1 SGHNT and CDR2 YYREEE (reference sequence). J was trimmed by 1 base and V by 0 bases; bases with no gene match: 6. The length of the CDR3 is 18 residues. This CDR3 reads CASSLASGRASGTDTQYF. CDR3 bases: TGTGCCAGCAGCTTGGCTAGCGGGAGGGCCAGCGGCACAGATACGCAGTATTTT.